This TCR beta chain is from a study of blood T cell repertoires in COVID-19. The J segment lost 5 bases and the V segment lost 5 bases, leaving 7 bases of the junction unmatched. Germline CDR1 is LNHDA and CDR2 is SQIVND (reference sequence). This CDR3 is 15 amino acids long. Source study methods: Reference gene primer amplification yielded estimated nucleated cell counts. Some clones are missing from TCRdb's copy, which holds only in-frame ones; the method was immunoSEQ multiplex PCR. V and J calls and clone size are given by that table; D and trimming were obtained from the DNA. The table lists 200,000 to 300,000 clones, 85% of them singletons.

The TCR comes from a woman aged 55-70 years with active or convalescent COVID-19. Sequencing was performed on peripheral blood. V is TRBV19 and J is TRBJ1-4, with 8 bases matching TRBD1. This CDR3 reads CASSSRTGSNEKLFF. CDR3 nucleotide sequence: TGTGCCAGTAGTTCCAGGACAGGGAGCAATGAAAAACTGTTTTTT.